This TCR beta chain was recorded in a study of technical replicates of blood from a few donors. The CDR3 runs to 16 residues. Trimming shortened V by 0 bases and J by 0 bases, and 11 bases separated the two germline ends. Germline lookup yields CDR1 SGHNT and CDR2 YENEEA. Clones were sequenced by immunoSEQ multiplex PCR, and TCRdb holds only the in-frame ones, with some missing. Of over 50,000 clones in the sample, 97% were seen once. This chain connects TRBV11-3 to TRBJ2-5; D is possibly TRBD2 (6 bases). The sequencing input was T cells isolated from PBMCs. The TCR comes from a human donor in good health. CDR3 sequence reads: CASSLDGGLNQETQYF. The CDR3 DNA reads as TGTGCCAGCAGCTTAGACGGGGGTCTGAACCAAGAGACCCAGTACTTC.